This is a list of T cell receptor beta chains from one sample in a study of T cell responses to AZD1222 COVID-19 vaccine. Here immunoSEQ multiplex PCR was the method, and the copy in TCRdb shows in-frame clones only, minus some. The data hold roughly 120,000 clones, with approximately 84% observed a single time. The sample was peripheral blood, taken on day 0 of AZD1222 vaccination. These receptors originate from an adult in good health. The CDR3 runs from the conserved cysteine through the conserved F or W. A D gene is named only where the DNA matches it firmly. Size tells how often a clone was seen (once, few, many) or the class of an expanded clone, and some rows leave it out.

D gene,V gene,J gene,clone size,CDR3 protein,CDR3 DNA
TRBD1,TRBV11-2,TRBJ1-2,NA,CASRQPGQGNYGYTF,TGTGCCAGCAGACAACCGGGACAGGGGAACTATGGCTACACCTTC
TRBD2,TRBV5-6,TRBJ2-5,NA,CASSVPSGSTRETQYF,TGTGCCAGCAGCGTTCCTAGCGGGAGCACCCGGGAGACCCAGTACTTC
TRBD1,TRBV19,TRBJ1-6,NA,CASMGQGYSPLHF,TGTGCCAGTATGGGACAGGGCTATTCACCCCTCCACTTT
NA,TRBV7-9,TRBJ1-1,once,CASSSPRGRGGNTEAFF,TGTGCCAGCAGCTCCCCCCGGGGGAGGGGGGGGAACACTGAAGCTTTCTTT
NA,TRBV6-1,TRBJ1-6,NA,CASSEDLYSTLHF,TGTGCCAGCAGTGAAGATTTATATAGCACCCTCCACTTT
NA,TRBV4-2,TRBJ1-4,NA,CASSQDPRGGTNEKLFF,TGTGCCAGCAGCCAAGATCCCAGGGGTGGTACTAATGAAAAACTGTTTTTT
NA,TRBV5-6,TRBJ1-5,NA,CASSLAGTSRDQPQHF,TGTGCCAGCAGCTTGGCGGGGACAAGTCGCGATCAGCCCCAGCATTTT
NA,TRBV19,TRBJ1-2,NA,CASTHREPNYGYTF,TGTGCCAGTACCCACAGGGAGCCTAACTATGGCTACACCTTC
NA,TRBV6-5,TRBJ1-4,NA,CASSPRQVEKLFF,TGTGCCAGCAGCCCCCGACAAGTTGAAAAACTGTTTTTT
TRBD1,TRBV30,TRBJ1-5,NA,CAWSTTGGNNQPQHF,TGTGCCTGGAGTACCACAGGGGGGAACAATCAGCCCCAGCATTTT
NA,TRBV3-1/TRBV3-2,TRBJ1-1,NA,CASSDGDTLEAFF,TGTGCCAGCAGCGATGGGGACACTCTAGAAGCTTTCTTT
NA,TRBV19,TRBJ2-5,NA,CASASSQTQYF,TGTGCCAGCGCTAGCTCGCAGACCCAGTACTTC
NA,TRBV10-3,TRBJ1-2,NA,CAISEITTGGYGYTF,TGTGCCATCAGTGAGATTACGACAGGCGGCTATGGCTACACCTTC
NA,TRBV30,TRBJ2-3,once,CAWSVGDTQYF,TGTGCCTGGAGTGTTGGGGATACGCAGTATTTT
NA,TRBV30,TRBJ2-5,NA,CAWSGTGLETQYF,TGTGCCTGGAGTGGGACGGGGCTAGAGACCCAGTACTTC
NA,TRBV28,TRBJ1-4,NA,CASSRPINEKLFF,TGTGCCAGCAGTCGACCGATTAATGAAAAACTGTTTTTT
NA,TRBV6-5,TRBJ1-1,NA,CASDRWNTEAFF,TGTGCCAGCGATCGGTGGAACACTGAAGCTTTCTTT
NA,TRBV7-9,TRBJ1-4,once,CASSSSEEKLFF,TGTGCCAGCAGCTCTAGTGAGGAAAAACTGTTTTTT
TRBD1,TRBV5-6,TRBJ1-5,NA,CASSSTGAVSQHF,TGTGCCAGCAGCTCCACAGGGGCAGTGTCCCAGCATTTT
NA,TRBV28,TRBJ2-5,NA,CASSLGNQETQYF,TGTGCCAGCAGTTTAGGTAACCAAGAGACCCAGTACTTC
NA,TRBV12-3/TRBV12-4,TRBJ2-3,NA,CASSLDGDTQYF,TGTGCCAGCAGTTTAGATGGAGATACGCAGTATTTT
NA,TRBV5-5,TRBJ2-3,NA,CASSLVSGNTQYF,TGTGCCAGCAGCTTGGTTTCGGGAAATACGCAGTATTTT
TRBD1,TRBV3-1/TRBV3-2,TRBJ2-2,NA,CASGGQGVTGELFF,TGTGCCAGCGGGGGCCAGGGGGTCACCGGGGAGCTGTTTTTT
NA,TRBV28,TRBJ2-7,NA,CASPAQRYEQYF,TGTGCCAGCCCCGCTCAAAGGTACGAGCAGTACTTC
TRBD1,TRBV7-8,TRBJ1-2,NA,CASSLQRGTATQANYGYTF,TGTGCCAGCAGCTTACAGCGAGGGACAGCCACCCAAGCTAACTATGGCTACACCTTC
NA,TRBV12-2,TRBJ2-2,NA,CASRHLLMPGQGACGELFF,TGTGCAAGTCGCCACCTCTTAATGCCGGGACAGGGGGCTTGCGGGGAGCTGTTTTTT
NA,TRBV7-8,TRBJ1-5,NA,CASSLAFGNQPQHF,TGTGCCAGCAGCTTAGCGTTCGGCAATCAGCCCCAGCATTTT
NA,TRBV15,TRBJ2-7,NA,CATSRDPGDEQYF,TGTGCCACCAGCAGAGATCCCGGGGACGAGCAGTACTTC
TRBD1,TRBV27,TRBJ1-2,NA,CASSPGQGWPNYGYTF,TGTGCCAGCAGCCCCGGACAGGGTTGGCCCAACTATGGCTACACCTTC
TRBD2,TRBV5-1,TRBJ2-5,NA,CASSFAGEETQYF,TGCGCCAGCAGCTTTGCGGGAGAAGAGACCCAGTACTTC
NA,TRBV15,TRBJ1-4,NA,CATSRGRPNEKLFF,TGTGCCACCAGCAGAGGACGGCCTAATGAAAAACTGTTTTTT
TRBD2,TRBV10-1,TRBJ2-2,NA,CASSPSGRANTGELFF,TGCGCCAGCAGTCCTAGCGGGAGGGCAAACACCGGGGAGCTGTTTTTT
TRBD1,TRBV19,TRBJ1-5,NA,CASRDRGGNSNQPQHF,TGTGCCAGTAGGGACAGGGGTGGAAATAGCAATCAGCCCCAGCATTTT